Below, one T cell receptor beta chain is given with its context. The antigen remains unidentified. PCR involved 60 Vbeta and 13 Jbeta primers. As handled by the study authors: In a later analysis, the count reached about 75 million unique TCR beta chains, with 9 million to 11 million shared. Assay used: immunoSEQ multiplex PCR; TCRdb lists only in-frame clones, some missing. From that table come the V and J calls and clone size; the DNA was used to work out D and trimming. The table lists about 170,000 clones, approximately 80% of them singletons. The data stem from a study of cytomegalovirus exposure and HLA in healthy donors. General study points: A later analysis found common viral pathogens apparently linked to several of the most significant clusters. Productive rates of about 90% or about 30% were seen for most TCR beta V segments in an earlier analysis.

The sequence derives from a man aged 30-40 years in good health and CMV-seropositive. Specimen: PBMCs.

The CDR3 bases are TGCGCCAGCAGCCCCTACAGGGGGGCGCTGGACACTGAAGCTTTCTTT. Translated, it gives CASSPYRGALDTEAFF. The chain carries TRBV4-3 and TRBJ1-1; 8 bases are a match to TRBD1. The CDR3 contains 16 residues. V dropped 4 bases and J dropped 3; count of bases not matched to a gene: 10. CDR1 LGHNA and CDR2 YSLEER come from the germline V gene.